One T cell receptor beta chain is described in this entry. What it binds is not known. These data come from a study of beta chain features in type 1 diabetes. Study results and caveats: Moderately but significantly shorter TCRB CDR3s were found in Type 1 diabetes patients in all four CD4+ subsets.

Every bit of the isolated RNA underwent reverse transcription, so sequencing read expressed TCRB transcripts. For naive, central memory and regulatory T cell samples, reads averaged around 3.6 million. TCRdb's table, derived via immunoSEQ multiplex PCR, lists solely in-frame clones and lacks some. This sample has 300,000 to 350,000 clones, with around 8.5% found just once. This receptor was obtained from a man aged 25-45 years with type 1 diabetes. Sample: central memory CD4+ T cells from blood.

As DNA, the CDR3 is TGTGCCAGCACCGAGGGACTAGCGGGGGGTCAAGAGACCCAGTACTTC. Protein: CASTEGLAGGQETQYF. V is TRBV2 and J is TRBJ2-5; 15 nucleotides align to TRBD2. V lost 7 bases, J lost 2 bases, and 5 bases stayed unmatched. The CDR3 loop spans 16 amino acids. In germline, CDR1 is SNHLY, CDR2 FYNNEI.